The present T cell receptor (beta chain) was sequenced within a study of beta chain features in type 1 diabetes. Study outcomes and limitations: The study found moderately but significantly shorter TCRB CDR3s in all four CD4+ subsets of Type 1 diabetes patients.

Markers CD45RO/CCR7/CD25/CD127/CD95/CD27 served to sort CD4+ naive, central memory, regulatory and stem cell-like memory cells. V dropped 5 bases and J dropped 6 bases, with 11 bases sitting between them. Germline-derived CDR1 and CDR2 are MDHEN and SYDVKM. The CDR3 has 13 residues. The table lists this clone with a few counts. What it recognizes is unknown. Every isolated RNA sample was fully reverse transcribed, so sequencing captured expressed TCRB transcripts. For naive, central memory and regulatory T cell samples, reads averaged around 3.8 million. Clones were read by immunoSEQ multiplex PCR, and TCRdb kept only the in-frame ones, dropping some. This sample yields some 900,000 clones, of which roughly a sixth are seen a single time; about 0.02% belongs to the top ten.

Material: naive CD4+ T cells from blood. V is TRBV28 and J is TRBJ2-1, with a weak D call TRBD2 (6 bases). The sequence derives from a woman between 18 and 29 years old in good health. Here the CDR3 DNA reads TGTGCCAGCAGTAGGGGACTTCCCAATGAGCAGTTCTTC. Amino acids: CASSRGLPNEQFF.